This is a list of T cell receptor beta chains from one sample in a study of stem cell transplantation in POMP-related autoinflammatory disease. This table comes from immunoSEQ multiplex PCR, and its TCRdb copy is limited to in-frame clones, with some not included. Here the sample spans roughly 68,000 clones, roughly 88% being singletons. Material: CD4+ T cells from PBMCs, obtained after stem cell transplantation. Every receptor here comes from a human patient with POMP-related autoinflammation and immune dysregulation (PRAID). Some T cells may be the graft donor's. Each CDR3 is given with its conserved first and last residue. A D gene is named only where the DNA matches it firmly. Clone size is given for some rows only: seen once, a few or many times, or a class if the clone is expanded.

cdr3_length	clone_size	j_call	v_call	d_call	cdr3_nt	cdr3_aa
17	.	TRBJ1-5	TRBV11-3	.	TGTGCCAGCAGCTTAGCCGCAGCTTTGAAAGGGAATCAGCCCCAGCATTTT	CASSLAAALKGNQPQHF
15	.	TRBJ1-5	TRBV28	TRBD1	TGTGCCAGCACCCTGCCAGGGGGCTTCAATCAGCCCCAGCATTTT	CASTLPGGFNQPQHF
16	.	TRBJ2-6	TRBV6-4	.	TGTGCCAGCAGTGACAGGCGTCCCTCTGGGGCCAACGTCCTGACTTTC	CASSDRRPSGANVLTF
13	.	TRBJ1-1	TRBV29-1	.	TGCAGCGCTAAAGGACCGCTGAACACTGAAGCTTTCTTT	CSAKGPLNTEAFF
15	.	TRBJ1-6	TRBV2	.	TGTGCCAGCAGTGATGCGGCAGGCTCCAATTCACCCCTCCACTTT	CASSDAAGSNSPLHF
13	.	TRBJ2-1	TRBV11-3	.	TGTGCCAGCAGCTCAGGGATTATCAATGAGCAGTTCTTC	CASSSGIINEQFF
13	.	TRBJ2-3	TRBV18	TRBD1	TGTGCCAGCTCACCGACAGGGACAGATACGCAGTATTTT	CASSPTGTDTQYF
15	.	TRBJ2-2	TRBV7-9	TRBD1	TGTGCCAGCAGACAACAGGGGGCGGGAACCGGGGAGCTGTTTTTT	CASRQQGAGTGELFF
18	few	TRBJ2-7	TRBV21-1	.	TGTGCCAGCAGCAAAGTGGATCGGAGGGACAGACCAGGGCTACCGCAGTACTTC	CASSKVDRRDRPGLPQYF
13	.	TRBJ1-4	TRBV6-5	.	TGTGCCAGCAGTTACAGGGATAATGAAAAACTGTTTTTT	CASSYRDNEKLFF
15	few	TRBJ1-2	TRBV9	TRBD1	TGTGCCAGCAGCGTAGACGGACAGGGGAAGGATGGCTACACCTTC	CASSVDGQGKDGYTF
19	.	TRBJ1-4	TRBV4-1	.	TGCGCCAGCAGCCAAGACCGGTTGGCAGGGCGTGCAACTAATGAAAAACTGTTTTTT	CASSQDRLAGRATNEKLFF
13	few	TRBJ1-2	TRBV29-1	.	TGCAGCGTTGGGGGGCTGGGTCACTATGGCTACACCTTC	CSVGGLGHYGYTF
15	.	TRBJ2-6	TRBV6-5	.	TGTGCCAGCAGTCGGACGGTCGCTGGGGCCAACGTCCTGACTTTC	CASSRTVAGANVLTF
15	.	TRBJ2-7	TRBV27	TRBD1	TGTGCCAGCAGATCTAACCGGGACAGGGCCTACGAGCAGTACTTC	CASRSNRDRAYEQYF
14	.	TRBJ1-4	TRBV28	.	TGTGCCAGCAGTTTCCGAAAGACTAATGAAAAACTGTTTTTT	CASSFRKTNEKLFF
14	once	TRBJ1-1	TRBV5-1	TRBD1	TGCGCCAGCAGCTCCGACAGGGAGTACACTGAAGCTTTCTTT	CASSSDREYTEAFF
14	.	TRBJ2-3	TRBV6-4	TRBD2	TGTGCCAGCAGTCATAGCGGGAGGGGTGAAACGCAGTATTTT	CASSHSGRGETQYF
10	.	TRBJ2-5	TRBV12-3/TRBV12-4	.	TGTGCCAGCAGTCGAGAGACCTTATACTTC	CASSRETLYF
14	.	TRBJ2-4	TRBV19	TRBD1	TGTGCCAGTAGTATAGGACAGGGGGGAAACATTCAGTACTTC	CASSIGQGGNIQYF
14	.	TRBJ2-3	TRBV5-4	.	TGTGCCAGCAGCTTGGGGGCAGGCACAGATACGCAGTATTTT	CASSLGAGTDTQYF
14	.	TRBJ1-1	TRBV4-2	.	TGTGCCAGCAGCCAAGATTGGCTGAACACTGAAGCTTTCTTT	CASSQDWLNTEAFF
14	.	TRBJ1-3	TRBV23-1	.	TGCGCCAGCAGTCCTGAGACCTCGTCAAAAAGAGGATATTTT	CASSPETSSKRGYF
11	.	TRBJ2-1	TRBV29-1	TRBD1	TGCAGCGTGGACAGGTACAATGAGCAGTTCTTC	CSVDRYNEQFF
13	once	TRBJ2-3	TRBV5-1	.	TGCGCCAGCAGCCCCTTCCGCACAGATACGCAGTATTTT	CASSPFRTDTQYF
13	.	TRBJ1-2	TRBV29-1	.	TGCAGCGTAGACAAGGTTGGGTACTATGGCTACACCTTC	CSVDKVGYYGYTF
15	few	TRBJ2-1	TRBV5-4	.	TGTGCCAGCAGCCCCCCGGGCCCCTCTCGCAATGAGCAGTTCTTC	CASSPPGPSRNEQFF